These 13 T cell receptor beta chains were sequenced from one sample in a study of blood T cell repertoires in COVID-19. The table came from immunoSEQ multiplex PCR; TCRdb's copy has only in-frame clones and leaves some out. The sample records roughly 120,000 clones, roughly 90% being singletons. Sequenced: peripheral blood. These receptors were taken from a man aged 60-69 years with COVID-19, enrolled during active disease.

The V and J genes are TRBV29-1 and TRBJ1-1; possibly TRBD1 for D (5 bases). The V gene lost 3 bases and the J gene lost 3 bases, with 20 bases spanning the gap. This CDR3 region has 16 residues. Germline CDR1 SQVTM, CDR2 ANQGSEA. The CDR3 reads CSVDPISPGGDTEAFF. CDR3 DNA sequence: TGCAGCGTTGACCCAATCTCCCCCGGAGGGGACACTGAAGCTTTCTTT.

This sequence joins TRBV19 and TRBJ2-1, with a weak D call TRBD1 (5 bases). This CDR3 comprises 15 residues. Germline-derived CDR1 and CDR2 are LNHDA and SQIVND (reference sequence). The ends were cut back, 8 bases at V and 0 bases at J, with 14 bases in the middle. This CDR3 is CASSRQQSSYNEQFF. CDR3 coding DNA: TGTGCCAGTTCCCGACAGCAGAGCTCCTACAATGAGCAGTTCTTC.

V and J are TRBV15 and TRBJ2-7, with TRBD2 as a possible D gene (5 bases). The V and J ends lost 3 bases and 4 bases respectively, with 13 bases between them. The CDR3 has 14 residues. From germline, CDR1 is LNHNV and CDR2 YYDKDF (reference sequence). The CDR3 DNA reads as TGTGCCACCAGCAGGGGAGCCTCCGGATACGAGCAGTACTTC. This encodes CATSRGASGYEQYF.

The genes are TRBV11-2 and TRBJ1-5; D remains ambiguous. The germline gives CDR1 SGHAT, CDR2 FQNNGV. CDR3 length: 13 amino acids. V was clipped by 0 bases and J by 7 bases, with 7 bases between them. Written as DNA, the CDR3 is TGTGCCAGCAGCTTAGATCGGGGACAGCCCCAGCATTTT. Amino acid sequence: CASSLDRGQPQHF.

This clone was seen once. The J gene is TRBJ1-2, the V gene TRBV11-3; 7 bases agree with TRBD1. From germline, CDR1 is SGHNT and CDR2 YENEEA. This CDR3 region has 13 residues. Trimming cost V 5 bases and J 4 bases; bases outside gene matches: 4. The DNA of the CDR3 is TGTGCCAGCAGCCAAGGACAGGTCTATGGCTACACCTTC. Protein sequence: CASSQGQVYGYTF.

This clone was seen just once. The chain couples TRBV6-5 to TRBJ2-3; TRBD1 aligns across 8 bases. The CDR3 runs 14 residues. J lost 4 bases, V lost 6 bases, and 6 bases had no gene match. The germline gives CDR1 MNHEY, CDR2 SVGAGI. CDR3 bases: TGTGCCAGCAGGAAGACAGGGGATTCAGATACGCAGTATTTT. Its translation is CASRKTGDSDTQYF.

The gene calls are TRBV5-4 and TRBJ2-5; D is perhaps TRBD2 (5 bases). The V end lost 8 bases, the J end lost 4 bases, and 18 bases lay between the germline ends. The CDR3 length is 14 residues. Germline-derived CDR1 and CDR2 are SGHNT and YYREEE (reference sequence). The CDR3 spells CASRGSLPGETQYF. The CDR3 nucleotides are TGTGCCAGTCGAGGGTCCCTCCCTGGAGAGACCCAGTACTTC.

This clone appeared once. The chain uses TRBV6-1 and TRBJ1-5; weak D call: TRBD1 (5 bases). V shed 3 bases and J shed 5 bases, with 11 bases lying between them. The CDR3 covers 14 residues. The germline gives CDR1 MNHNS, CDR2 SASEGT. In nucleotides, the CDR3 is TGTGCCAGCAGTGACCAGGGTATTGATCAGCCCCAGCATTTT. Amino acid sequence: CASSDQGIDQPQHF.

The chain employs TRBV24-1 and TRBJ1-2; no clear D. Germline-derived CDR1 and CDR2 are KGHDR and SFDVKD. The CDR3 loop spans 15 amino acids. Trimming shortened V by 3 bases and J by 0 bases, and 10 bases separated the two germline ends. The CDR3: CATSDTHGANYGYTF. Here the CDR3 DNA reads TGTGCCACCAGTGATACCCACGGTGCTAACTATGGCTACACCTTC.

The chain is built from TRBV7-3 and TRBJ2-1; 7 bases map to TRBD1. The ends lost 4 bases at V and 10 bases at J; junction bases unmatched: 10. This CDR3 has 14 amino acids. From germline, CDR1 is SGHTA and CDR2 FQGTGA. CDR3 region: CASSSLGQAEEQFF. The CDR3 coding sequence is TGTGCCAGCAGCTCCCTAGGACAGGCGGAGGAGCAGTTCTTC.

CDR3 in DNA: TGTGCCAGCTCACCACTTAAGAGCCGTGCAGAAGCTTTCTTT. It translates to CASSPLKSRAEAFF. The chain recombines TRBV18 with TRBJ1-1; D unclear. Germline CDR1 reads KGHSH; CDR2 reads LQKENI. V lost 1 base and J 8 bases, leaving 14 bases between the germline ends. This CDR3 contains 14 residues.

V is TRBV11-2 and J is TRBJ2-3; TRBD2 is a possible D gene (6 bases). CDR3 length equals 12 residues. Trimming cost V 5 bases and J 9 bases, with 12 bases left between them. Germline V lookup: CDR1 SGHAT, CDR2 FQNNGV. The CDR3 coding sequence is TGTGCCAGCAGCCCCCCCGGGGGAACGCAGTATTTT. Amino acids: CASSPPGGTQYF.

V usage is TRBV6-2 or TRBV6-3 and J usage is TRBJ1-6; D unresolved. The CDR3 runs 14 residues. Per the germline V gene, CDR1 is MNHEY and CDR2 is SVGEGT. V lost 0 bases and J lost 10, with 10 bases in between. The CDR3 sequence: CASSYSRRSSPLHF. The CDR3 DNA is TGTGCCAGCAGTTACTCACGTCGGAGCTCACCCCTCCACTTT.